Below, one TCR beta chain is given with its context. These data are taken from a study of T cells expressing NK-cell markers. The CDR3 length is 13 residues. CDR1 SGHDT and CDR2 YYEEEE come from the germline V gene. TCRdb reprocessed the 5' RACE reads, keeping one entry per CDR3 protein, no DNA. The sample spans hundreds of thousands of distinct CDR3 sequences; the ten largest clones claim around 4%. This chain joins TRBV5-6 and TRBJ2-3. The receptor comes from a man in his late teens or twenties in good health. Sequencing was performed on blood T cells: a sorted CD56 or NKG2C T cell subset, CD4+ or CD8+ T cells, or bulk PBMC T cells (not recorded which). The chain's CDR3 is CASSSSRSDTQYF.